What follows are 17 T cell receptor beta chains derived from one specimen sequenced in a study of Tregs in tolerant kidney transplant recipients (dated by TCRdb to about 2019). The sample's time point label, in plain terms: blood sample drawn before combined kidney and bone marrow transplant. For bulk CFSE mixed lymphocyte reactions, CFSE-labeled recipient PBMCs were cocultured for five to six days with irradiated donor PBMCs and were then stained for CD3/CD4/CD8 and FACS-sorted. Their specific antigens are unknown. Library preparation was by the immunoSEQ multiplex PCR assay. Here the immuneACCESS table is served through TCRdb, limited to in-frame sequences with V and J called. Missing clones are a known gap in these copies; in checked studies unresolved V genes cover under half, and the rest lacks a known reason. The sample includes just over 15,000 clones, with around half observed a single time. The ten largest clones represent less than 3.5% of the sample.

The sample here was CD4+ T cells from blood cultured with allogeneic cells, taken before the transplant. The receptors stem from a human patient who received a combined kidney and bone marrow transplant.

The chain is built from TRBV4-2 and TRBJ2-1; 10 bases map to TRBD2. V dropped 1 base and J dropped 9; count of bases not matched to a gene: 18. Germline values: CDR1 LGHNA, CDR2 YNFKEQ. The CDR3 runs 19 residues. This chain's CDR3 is CASSQAPSYSGRGVSEQFF. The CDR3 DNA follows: TGTGCCAGCAGCCAAGCTCCGAGTTACAGCGGGAGGGGGGTGAGTGAGCAGTTCTTC.

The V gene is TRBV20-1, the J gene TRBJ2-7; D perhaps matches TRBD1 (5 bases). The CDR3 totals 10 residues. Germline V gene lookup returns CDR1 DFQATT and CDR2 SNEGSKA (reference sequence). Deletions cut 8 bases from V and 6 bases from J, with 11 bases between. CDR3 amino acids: CSSLRGEQYF. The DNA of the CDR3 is TGCAGTTCCCTTAGGGGCGAGCAGTACTTC.

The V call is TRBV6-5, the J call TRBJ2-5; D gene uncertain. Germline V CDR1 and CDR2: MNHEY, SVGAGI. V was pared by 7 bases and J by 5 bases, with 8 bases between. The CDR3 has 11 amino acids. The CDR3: CASKEVETQYF. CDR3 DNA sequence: TGTGCCAGCAAAGAGGTGGAGACCCAGTACTTC.

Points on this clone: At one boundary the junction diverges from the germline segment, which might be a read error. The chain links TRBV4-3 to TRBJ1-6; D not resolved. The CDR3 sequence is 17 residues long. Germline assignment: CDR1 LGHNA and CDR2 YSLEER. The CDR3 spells CASRRRYTSSYNSPLHF. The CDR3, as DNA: TGCGCAAGCAGACGGCGGTATACGAGCTCCTATAATTCACCCCTCCACTTT.

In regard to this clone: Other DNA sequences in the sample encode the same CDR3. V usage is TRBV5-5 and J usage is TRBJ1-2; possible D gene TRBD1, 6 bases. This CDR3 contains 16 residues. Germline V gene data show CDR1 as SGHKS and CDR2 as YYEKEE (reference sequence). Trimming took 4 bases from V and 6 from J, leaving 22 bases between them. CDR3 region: CASSPFPGAQGHGYTF. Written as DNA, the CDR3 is TGTGCCAGCAGCCCGTTCCCAGGGGCCCAAGGGCATGGCTACACCTTC.

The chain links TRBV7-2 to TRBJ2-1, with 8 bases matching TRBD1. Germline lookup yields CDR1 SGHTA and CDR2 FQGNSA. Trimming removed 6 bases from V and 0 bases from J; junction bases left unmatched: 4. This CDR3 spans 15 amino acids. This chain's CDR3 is CASSLDRGSYNEQFF. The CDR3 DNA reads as TGTGCCAGCAGTCTCGACAGGGGCTCCTACAATGAGCAGTTCTTC. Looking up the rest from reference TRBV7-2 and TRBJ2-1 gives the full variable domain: GAGVSQSPSNKVTEKGKDVELRCDPISGHTALYWYRQSLGQGLEFLIYFQGNSAPDKSGLPSDRFSAERTGGSVSTLTIQRTQQEDSAVYLCASSLDRGSYNEQFFGPGTRLTVL.

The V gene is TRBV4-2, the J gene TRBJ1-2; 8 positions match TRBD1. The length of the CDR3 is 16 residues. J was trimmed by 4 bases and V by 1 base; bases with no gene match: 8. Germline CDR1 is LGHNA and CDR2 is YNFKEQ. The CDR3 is CASSQGDGTGRYGYTF. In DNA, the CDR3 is TGTGCCAGCAGCCAAGGCGACGGGACAGGACGCTATGGCTACACCTTC.

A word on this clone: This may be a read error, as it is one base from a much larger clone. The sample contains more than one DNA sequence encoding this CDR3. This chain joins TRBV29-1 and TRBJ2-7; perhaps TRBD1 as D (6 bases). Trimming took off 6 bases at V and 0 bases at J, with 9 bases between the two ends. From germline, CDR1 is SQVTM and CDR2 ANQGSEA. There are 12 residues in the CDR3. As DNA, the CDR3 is TGCAGCGTCCTACAGGGCTCCTACGAGCAGTACTTC. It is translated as CSVLQGSYEQYF.

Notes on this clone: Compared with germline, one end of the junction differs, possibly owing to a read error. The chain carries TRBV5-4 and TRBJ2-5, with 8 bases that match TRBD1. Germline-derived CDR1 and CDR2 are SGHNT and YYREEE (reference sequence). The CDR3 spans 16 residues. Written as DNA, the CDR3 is TGCGCCAGCAGCCAAGAGATAGGGACAGGAGAAGAGACCCAGTACTTC. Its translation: CASSQEIGTGEETQYF.

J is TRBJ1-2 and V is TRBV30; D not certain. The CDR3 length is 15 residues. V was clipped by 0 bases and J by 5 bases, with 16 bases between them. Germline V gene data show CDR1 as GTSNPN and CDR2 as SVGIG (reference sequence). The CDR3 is CAWSVLRVGWYGYTF. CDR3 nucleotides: TGTGCCTGGAGTGTACTACGGGTGGGTTGGTATGGCTACACCTTC.

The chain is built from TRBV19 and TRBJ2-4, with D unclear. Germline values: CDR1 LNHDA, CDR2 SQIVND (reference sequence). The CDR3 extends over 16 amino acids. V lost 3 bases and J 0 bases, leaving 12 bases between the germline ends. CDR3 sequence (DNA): TGTGCCAGTAGTATTAGAAGTCCCCTAGCCAAAAACATTCAGTACTTC. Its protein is CASSIRSPLAKNIQYF. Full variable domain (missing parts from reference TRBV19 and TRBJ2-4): DGGITQSPKYLFRKEGQNVTLSCEQNLNHDAMYWYRQDPGQGLRLIYYSQIVNDFQKGDIAEGYSVSREKKESFPLTVTSAQKNPTAFYLCASSIRSPLAKNIQYFGAGTRLSVL.

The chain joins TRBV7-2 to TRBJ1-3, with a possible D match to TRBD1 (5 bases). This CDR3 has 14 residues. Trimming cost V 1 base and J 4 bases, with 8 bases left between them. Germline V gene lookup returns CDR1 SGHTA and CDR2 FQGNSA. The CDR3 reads CASSLGRVGNTIYF. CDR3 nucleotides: TGTGCCAGCAGCTTAGGCAGGGTCGGAAACACCATATATTTT.

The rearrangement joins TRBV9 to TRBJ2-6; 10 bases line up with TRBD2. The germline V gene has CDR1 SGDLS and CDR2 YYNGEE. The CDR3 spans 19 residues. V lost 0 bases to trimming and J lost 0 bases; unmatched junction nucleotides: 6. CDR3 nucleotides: TGTGCCAGCAGCGTAGTGTTACTAGCGGGGAGCTCTGGGGCCAACGTCCTGACTTTC. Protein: CASSVVLLAGSSGANVLTF.

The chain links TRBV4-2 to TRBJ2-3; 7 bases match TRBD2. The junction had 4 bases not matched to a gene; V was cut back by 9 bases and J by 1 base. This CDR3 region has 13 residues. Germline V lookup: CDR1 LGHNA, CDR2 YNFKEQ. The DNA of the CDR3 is TGTGCCAGTGGACTAGTTGGCACAGATACGCAGTATTTT. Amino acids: CASGLVGTDTQYF.

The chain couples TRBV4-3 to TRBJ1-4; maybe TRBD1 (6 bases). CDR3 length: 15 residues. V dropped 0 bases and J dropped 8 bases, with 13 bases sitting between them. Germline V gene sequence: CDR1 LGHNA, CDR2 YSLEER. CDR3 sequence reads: CASSQDVTGFEKLFF. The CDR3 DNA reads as TGCGCCAGCAGCCAAGACGTAACAGGGTTCGAAAAACTGTTTTTT.

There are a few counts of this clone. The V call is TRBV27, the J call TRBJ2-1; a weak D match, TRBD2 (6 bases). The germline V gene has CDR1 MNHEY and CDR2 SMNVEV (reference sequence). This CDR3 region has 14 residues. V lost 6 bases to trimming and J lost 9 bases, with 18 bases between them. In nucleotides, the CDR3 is TGTGCCAGCAGAAATGTCGGGAGTTGGAGTGAGCAGTTCTTC. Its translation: CASRNVGSWSEQFF.

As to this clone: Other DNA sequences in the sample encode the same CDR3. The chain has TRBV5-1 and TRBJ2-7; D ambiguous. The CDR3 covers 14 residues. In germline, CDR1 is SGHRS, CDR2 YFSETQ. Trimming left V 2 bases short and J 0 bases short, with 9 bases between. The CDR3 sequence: CASSLVGSSYEQYF. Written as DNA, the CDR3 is TGCGCCAGCAGCTTAGTTGGCAGCTCCTACGAGCAGTACTTC.